This TCR beta chain is from a study of cytomegalovirus exposure and HLA in healthy donors. Overall study context: In an early release, HLA-typed donors contributed 75 million to 85 million unique TCR sequences. Caucasian-associated ancestry cluster membership applied to about four fifths of several hundred genotyped donors. Overall study results and limits: A cluster of highly shared sequence variants was likely a sequencing artifact.

A note on this clone: The antigen is not known.

PCR primers comprised 60 Vbeta and 13 Jbeta primers. TCRdb keeps only in-frame clones here, not all; method: immunoSEQ multiplex PCR. Of about 190,000 clones listed, roughly 83% are singletons. As for the donors, each was a healthy bone marrow donor. The receptor was isolated from a boy aged 2 to 9 in good health and CMV-seronegative. Specimen: PBMCs.

The CDR3 region is CAWSHTGTGDRWYF. The CDR3 DNA is TGTGCCTGGAGTCATACCGGGACAGGGGATCGGTGGTACTTC. This chain links TRBV30 with TRBJ2-4, with 10 bases lining up with TRBD1. Germline V gene data show CDR1 as GTSNPN and CDR2 as SVGIG (reference sequence). The CDR3 has 14 amino acids. Trimming took 2 bases from V and 15 from J; bases not matched to a gene: 13.